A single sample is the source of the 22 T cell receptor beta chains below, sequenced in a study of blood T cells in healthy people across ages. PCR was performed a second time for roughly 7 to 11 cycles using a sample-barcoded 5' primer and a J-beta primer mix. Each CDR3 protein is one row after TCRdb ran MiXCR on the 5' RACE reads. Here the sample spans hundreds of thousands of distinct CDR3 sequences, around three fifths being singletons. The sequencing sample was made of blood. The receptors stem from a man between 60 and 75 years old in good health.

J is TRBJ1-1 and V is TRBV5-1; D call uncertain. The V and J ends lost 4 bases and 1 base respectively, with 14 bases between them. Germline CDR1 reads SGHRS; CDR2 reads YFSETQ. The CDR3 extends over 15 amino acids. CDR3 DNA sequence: TGCGCCAGCAGCCCTGGTGGGGTTCGGAACACTGAAGCTTTCTTT. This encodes CASSPGGVRNTEAFF.

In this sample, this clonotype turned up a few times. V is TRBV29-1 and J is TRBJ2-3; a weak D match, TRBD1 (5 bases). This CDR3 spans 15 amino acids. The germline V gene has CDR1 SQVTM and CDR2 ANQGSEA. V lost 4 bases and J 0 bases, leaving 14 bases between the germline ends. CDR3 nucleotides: TGCAGCGTTGTGGATTGGGGCTCTAGCACAGATACGCAGTATTTT. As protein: CSVVDWGSSTDTQYF.

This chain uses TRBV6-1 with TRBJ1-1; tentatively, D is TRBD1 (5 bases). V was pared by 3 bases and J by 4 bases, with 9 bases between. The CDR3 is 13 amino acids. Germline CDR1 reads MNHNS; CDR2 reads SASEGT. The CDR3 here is CASSDWGGTEAFF. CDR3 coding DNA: TGTGCCAGCAGTGATTGGGGGGGCACTGAAGCTTTCTTT.

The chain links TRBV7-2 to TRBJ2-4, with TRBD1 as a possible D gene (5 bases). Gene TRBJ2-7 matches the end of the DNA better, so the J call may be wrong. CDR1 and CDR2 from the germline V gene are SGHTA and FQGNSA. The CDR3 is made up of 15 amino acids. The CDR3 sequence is CASSLYVREVGEQYF. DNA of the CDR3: TGTGCCAGCAGCTTATATGTCAGGGAAGTGGGCGAGCAGTACTTC.

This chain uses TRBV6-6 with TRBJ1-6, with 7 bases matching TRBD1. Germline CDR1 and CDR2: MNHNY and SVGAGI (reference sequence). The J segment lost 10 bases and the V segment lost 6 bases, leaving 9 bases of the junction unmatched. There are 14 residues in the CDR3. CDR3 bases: TGTGCCAGCAGCCCCGACAGGGTAGTCTCACCCCTCCACTTT. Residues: CASSPDRVVSPLHF.

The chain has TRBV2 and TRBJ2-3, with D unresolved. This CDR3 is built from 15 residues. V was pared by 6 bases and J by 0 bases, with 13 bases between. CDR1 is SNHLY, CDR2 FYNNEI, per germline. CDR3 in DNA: TGTGCCAGCAGGCCCCTAGGCCTGAGCACAGATACGCAGTATTTT. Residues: CASRPLGLSTDTQYF.

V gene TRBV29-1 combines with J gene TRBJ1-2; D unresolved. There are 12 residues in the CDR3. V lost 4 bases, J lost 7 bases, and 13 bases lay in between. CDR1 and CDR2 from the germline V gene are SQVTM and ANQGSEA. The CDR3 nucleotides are TGCAGCGTTGTCGTGGTCCGCTCTGGCTACACCTTC. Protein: CSVVVVRSGYTF.

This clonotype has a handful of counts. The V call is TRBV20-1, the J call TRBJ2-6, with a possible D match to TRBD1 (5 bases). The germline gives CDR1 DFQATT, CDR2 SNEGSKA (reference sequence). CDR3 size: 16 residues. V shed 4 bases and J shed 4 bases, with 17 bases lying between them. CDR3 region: CSAIDLAGFGANVLTF. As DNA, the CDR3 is TGCAGTGCTATCGACTTGGCAGGGTTCGGGGCCAACGTCCTGACTTTC.

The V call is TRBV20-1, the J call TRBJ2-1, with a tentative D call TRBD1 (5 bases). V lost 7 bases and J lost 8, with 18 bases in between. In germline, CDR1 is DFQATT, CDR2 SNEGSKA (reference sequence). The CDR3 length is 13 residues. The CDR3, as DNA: TGCAGTGTTATTAGGGGCGAAGGGCATGAGCAGTTCTTC. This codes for CSVIRGEGHEQFF.

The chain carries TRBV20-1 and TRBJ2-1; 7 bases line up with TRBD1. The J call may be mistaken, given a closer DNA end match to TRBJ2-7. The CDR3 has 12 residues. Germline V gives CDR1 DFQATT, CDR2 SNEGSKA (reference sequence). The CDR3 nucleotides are TGCAGTGCCAGTGACAGGGCCTGCGAGCAGTACTTC. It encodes CSASDRACEQYF.

The CDR3 bases are TGCGCCAGCAGCCCGGAGGGCGGTGGGGCCAACGTCCTGACTTTC. This sequence encodes CASSPEGGGANVLTF. V and J are TRBV5-1 and TRBJ2-6; a possible D gene is TRBD2 (6 bases). V lost 4 bases and J 3 bases, leaving 11 bases between the germline ends. CDR1 is SGHRS, CDR2 YFSETQ, per germline. The CDR3 has 15 amino acids.

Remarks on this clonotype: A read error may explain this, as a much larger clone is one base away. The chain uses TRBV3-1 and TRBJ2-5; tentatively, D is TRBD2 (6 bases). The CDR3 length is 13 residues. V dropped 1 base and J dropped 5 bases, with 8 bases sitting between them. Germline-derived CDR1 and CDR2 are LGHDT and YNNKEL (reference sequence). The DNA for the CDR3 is TGTGCCAGCAGCCAAGGGGCGGGGGAGACCCAGTACTTC. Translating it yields CASSQGAGETQYF.

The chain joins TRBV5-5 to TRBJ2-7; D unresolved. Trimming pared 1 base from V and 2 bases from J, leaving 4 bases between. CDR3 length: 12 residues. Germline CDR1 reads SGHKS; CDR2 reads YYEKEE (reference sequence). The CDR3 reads CASSLNAYEQYF. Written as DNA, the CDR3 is TGTGCCAGCAGCTTGAATGCCTACGAGCAGTACTTC.

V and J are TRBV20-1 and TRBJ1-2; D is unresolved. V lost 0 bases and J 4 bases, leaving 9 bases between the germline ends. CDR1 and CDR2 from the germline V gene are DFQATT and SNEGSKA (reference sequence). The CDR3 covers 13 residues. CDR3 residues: CSARDKGSYGYTF. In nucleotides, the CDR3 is TGCAGTGCTAGAGATAAGGGAAGCTATGGCTACACCTTC.

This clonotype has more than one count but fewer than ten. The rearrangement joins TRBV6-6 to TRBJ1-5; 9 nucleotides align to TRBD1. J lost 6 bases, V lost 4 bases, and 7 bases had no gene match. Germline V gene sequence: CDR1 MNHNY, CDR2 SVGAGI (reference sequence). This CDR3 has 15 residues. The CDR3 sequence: CASSSATGGGQPQHF. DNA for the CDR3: TGTGCCAGCAGTTCCGCTACAGGGGGCGGTCAGCCCCAGCATTTT.

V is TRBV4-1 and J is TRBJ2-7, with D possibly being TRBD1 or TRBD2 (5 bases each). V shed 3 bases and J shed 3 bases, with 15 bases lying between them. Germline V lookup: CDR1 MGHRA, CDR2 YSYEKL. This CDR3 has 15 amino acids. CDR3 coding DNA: TGCGCCAGCAGCCACGTCCTAGAGGGGCTCTACGAGCAGTACTTC. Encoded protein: CASSHVLEGLYEQYF.

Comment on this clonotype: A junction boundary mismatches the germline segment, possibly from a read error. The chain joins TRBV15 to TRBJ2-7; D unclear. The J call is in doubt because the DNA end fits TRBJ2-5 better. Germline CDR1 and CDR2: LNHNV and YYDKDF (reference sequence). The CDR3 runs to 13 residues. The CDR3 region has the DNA TGTGCTACCAGCAGAGATTGGGCAGAGACCCAGTACTTC. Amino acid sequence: CATSRDWAETQYF.

For the CDR3, the DNA is TGCAGTGCTAGACCTTGGGGTATCTACTACGAGCAGTACTTC. It translates to CSARPWGIYYEQYF. The chain couples TRBV20-1 to TRBJ2-4, with unresolved D. The J call may be faulty, since TRBJ2-7 better matches the DNA end. The CDR3 length is 14 residues. In germline, CDR1 is DFQATT, CDR2 SNEGSKA (reference sequence).

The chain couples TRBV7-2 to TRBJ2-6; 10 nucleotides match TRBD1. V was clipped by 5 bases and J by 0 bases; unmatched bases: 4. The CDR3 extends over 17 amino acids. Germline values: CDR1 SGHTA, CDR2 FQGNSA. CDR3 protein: CASSEGQGYSGANVLTF. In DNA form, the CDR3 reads TGTGCCAGCAGCGAGGGACAGGGGTACTCTGGGGCCAACGTCCTGACTTTC.

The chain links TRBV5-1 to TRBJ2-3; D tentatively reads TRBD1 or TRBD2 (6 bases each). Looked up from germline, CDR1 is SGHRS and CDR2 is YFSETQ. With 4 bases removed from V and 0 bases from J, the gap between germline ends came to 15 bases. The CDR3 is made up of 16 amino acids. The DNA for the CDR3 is TGCGCCAGCAGCAAGGAGGGGGTCTCAAGCACAGATACGCAGTATTTT. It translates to CASSKEGVSSTDTQYF.

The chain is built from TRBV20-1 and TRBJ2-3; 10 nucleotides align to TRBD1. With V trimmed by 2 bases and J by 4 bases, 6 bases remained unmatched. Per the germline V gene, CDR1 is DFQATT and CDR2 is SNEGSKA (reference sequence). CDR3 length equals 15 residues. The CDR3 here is CSARTGTGVPDTQYF. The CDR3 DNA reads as TGCAGTGCTAGAACCGGGACAGGGGTTCCAGATACGCAGTATTTT.

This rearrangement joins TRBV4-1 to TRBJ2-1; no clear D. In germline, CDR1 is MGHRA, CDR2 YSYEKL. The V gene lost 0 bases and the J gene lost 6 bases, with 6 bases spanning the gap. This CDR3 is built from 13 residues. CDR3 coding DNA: TGCGCCAGCAGCCAAGATGGATTCAATGAGCAGTTCTTC. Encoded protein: CASSQDGFNEQFF.